This record looks at one T cell receptor (beta chain) sequence and its context. The CDR3 runs 14 residues. V dropped 7 bases and J dropped 0 bases, with 11 bases sitting between them. Per the germline V gene, CDR1 is SGHRS and CDR2 is YFSETQ. These data are taken from a study of technical replicates of blood from a handful of donors. TCRdb keeps only in-frame clones here, not all; method: immunoSEQ multiplex PCR. The sample lists about 75,000 clones; approximately 96% were seen once. The sequence was collected from a human donor in good health. The V and J genes are TRBV5-1 and TRBJ2-1, with a possible D match to TRBD1 (6 bases). The sequenced sample was T cells isolated from PBMCs. In nucleotides, the CDR3 is TGCGCCAGCGGACAGAGGAGCTCCTACAATGAGCAGTTCTTC. It is translated as CASGQRSSYNEQFF.